One sample yielded the 10 T cell receptor beta chains listed below, sequenced in a study of identical twins listed by TCRdb under 2016. Receptors were amplified or captured by 5' RACE. Sequencing took place on an Illumina HiSeq 2000. In-frame beta chains were kept once TCRdb had trimmed the public reads at Q25 with fastp and called clones with MiXCR. CDR3 protein duplicates are merged, each entry listing the most common genes and DNA. The sample table records under 800,000 distinct CDR3 sequences; 21% of these occur just once. The top ten clones comprise 4% to 5.5% of the sample. This same sample was also taken into another study, of T cells expressing NK-cell markers.

Sequenced material: PBMCs. The receptors were gathered from a young woman in good health.

The chain uses TRBV11-2 and TRBJ2-1; 13 nucleotides match TRBD2. The CDR3 runs to 18 residues. Germline V gene data show CDR1 as SGHAT and CDR2 as FQNNGV. Trimming at V came to 5 bases and at J to 4 bases, leaving 11 bases not matched to a gene. The CDR3 DNA reads as TGTGCCAGCAGCCGCCCGACTAGCGGGGGGCCTAGTTACAATGAGCAGTTCTTC. Translation gives CASSRPTSGGPSYNEQFF.

The CDR3 coding sequence is TGCAGCGTTTTAATCGACAGGAGCACAGATACGCAGTATTTT. Its protein is CSVLIDRSTDTQYF. The gene calls are TRBV29-1 and TRBJ2-3, with D possibly TRBD1 on 6 matching bases. The V gene's germline CDR1 is SQVTM and CDR2 ANQGSEA. The ends were cut back, 5 bases at V and 0 bases at J, with 12 bases in the middle. The CDR3 loop spans 14 amino acids.

J is TRBJ2-2 and V is TRBV5-1, with D unclear. Trimming cost V 1 base and J 7 bases, with 8 bases left between them. Per germline, CDR1 SGHRS and CDR2 YFSETQ. This CDR3 is 13 amino acids long. CDR3 coding DNA: TGCGCCAGCAGCTTGATGCTAGTCGGGGAGCTGTTTTTT. Translating it yields CASSLMLVGELFF. Full variable domain (rest looked up from reference TRBV5-1 and TRBJ2-2): KAGVTQTPRYLIKTRGQQVTLSCSPISGHRSVSWYQQTPGQGLQFLFEYFSETQRNKGNFPGRFSGRQFSNSRSEMNVSTLELGDSALYLCASSLMLVGELFFGEGSRLTVL.

V is TRBV20-1 and J is TRBJ1-2; TRBD1 agrees at 8 bases. V shed 6 bases, J shed 8 bases, and the junction held 8 bases outside the gene matches. From germline, CDR1 is DFQATT and CDR2 SNEGSKA (reference sequence). The CDR3 sequence is 12 residues long. CDR3 sequence: CSAQGDRLGYTF. CDR3 in DNA: TGCAGTGCCCAGGGGGACAGGCTGGGCTACACCTTC.

The chain joins TRBV5-1 to TRBJ2-7; 10 bases are a match to TRBD2. The CDR3 runs 17 residues. The V gene end was trimmed by 1 base and the J gene end by 7 bases; junction bases not matched to a gene: 14. Germline CDR1 is SGHRS and CDR2 is YFSETQ. The CDR3 DNA is TGCGCCAGCAGCTTGACTACCCTAATAGCGGGGGGAATAGAGCAGTACTTC. Protein product: CASSLTTLIAGGIEQYF. Based on the CDR3 plus reference TRBV5-1 and TRBJ2-7, the full variable domain is KAGVTQTPRYLIKTRGQQVTLSCSPISGHRSVSWYQQTPGQGLQFLFEYFSETQRNKGNFPGRFSGRQFSNSRSEMNVSTLELGDSALYLCASSLTTLIAGGIEQYFGPGTRLTVT.

The chain links TRBV20-1 to TRBJ2-6; 9 nucleotides match TRBD2. This CDR3 region has 15 residues. CDR1 DFQATT and CDR2 SNEGSKA come from the germline V gene (reference sequence). The ends lost 6 bases at V and 2 bases at J; junction bases unmatched: 5. Written as DNA, the CDR3 is TGCAGTGCCTTTGCGGGAGGGCCTGGGGCCAACGTCCTGACTTTC. This translates into CSAFAGGPGANVLTF.

This chain connects TRBV6-1 to TRBJ2-6; no clear D. This CDR3 has 17 residues. V was cut by 6 bases and J by 1 base, with 16 bases left in between. In germline, CDR1 is MNHNS, CDR2 SASEGT. CDR3 region: CASRVSVSSSGANVLTF. CDR3 nucleotide sequence: TGTGCCAGCAGGGTCTCTGTGAGTTCATCTGGGGCCAACGTCCTGACTTTC.

This clonotype occurred a few times. The chain has TRBV10-3 and TRBJ1-2; D is possibly TRBD1 (5 bases). Germline values: CDR1 ENHRY, CDR2 SYGVKD. The V end was cut by 11 bases, the J end by 6 bases, with 16 bases between. The CDR3 is 12 amino acids. The CDR3 spells CASKAGEHGYTF. The CDR3 coding sequence is TGTGCCTCGAAGGCGGGGGAGCATGGCTACACCTTC.

The chain has TRBV18 and TRBJ2-1; D possibly corresponds to TRBD1 (5 bases). This CDR3 region has 15 residues. Trimming removed 3 bases at V and 0 bases at J, with 9 bases between. Germline CDR1 is KGHSH and CDR2 is LQKENI. The CDR3 sequence: CASSPSGYSYNEQFF. CDR3 nucleotide sequence: TGTGCCAGCTCACCTTCAGGGTACTCCTACAATGAGCAGTTCTTC.

The genes are TRBV6-2 or TRBV6-3 and TRBJ2-3, with 8 bases lining up with TRBD1. Germline CDR1 MNHEY, CDR2 SVGEGT. V gave up 2 bases and J gave up 2 bases; unmatched junction bases: 9. The CDR3 consists of 17 residues. CDR3 nucleotide sequence: TGTGCCAGCAGTTACCCGAGGCAGGGGGCCGACACAGATACGCAGTATTTT. Translating gives CASSYPRQGADTDTQYF.